These 27 T cell receptor beta chains were all obtained from the same sample, sequenced in a study of blood T cells in healthy people across ages. Next came a second PCR, run for about 7 to 12 cycles, which used a sample-barcoded 5' primer along with a J-beta primer mix. TCRdb redid the calling of the 5' RACE reads with MiXCR, one entry per CDR3 protein. The table has hundreds of thousands of distinct CDR3 sequences, roughly 31% seen once; the top ten hold approximately 14%. Sequencing used blood. These receptors all stem from a woman of 80 years or more in good health.

V and J are TRBV7-2 and TRBJ2-7, with TRBD2 as a possible D gene (6 bases). CDR3 size: 15 residues. The germline CDR1 and CDR2 sequences are SGHTA and FQGNSA. The ends were cut back, 1 base at V and 3 bases at J, with 13 bases in the middle. CDR3 DNA sequence: TGTGCCAGCAGCTTAGGACTACCGGGAGTCTACGAGCAGTACTTC. This translates into CASSLGLPGVYEQYF.

This clonotype was found many times. V is TRBV12-3 or TRBV12-4 and J is TRBJ2-1; a weak D match, TRBD2 (6 bases). The V gene lost 8 bases and the J gene lost 5 bases, with 28 bases spanning the gap. This CDR3 contains 18 residues. This CDR3 reads CASARRGRREFGNNEQFF. The CDR3, as DNA: TGTGCCAGCGCCCGAAGGGGCAGGAGGGAGTTCGGGAACAATGAGCAGTTCTTC.

Only a few counts were recorded for this clonotype. CDR3 loop: CSAAFERNYNEQYF. For the CDR3, the DNA is TGCAGTGCGGCCTTCGAGCGAAACTACAATGAGCAGTACTTC. This rearrangement joins TRBV20-1 to TRBJ2-5; D gene uncertain. The CDR3 has 14 amino acids. Germline CDR1 reads DFQATT; CDR2 reads SNEGSKA (reference sequence). V gave up 6 bases and J gave up 11 bases, with 25 bases separating them.

This clonotype was counted at least ten times. The chain has TRBV9 and TRBJ2-5, with no clear D. V lost 3 bases and J lost 1, with 13 bases in between. Germline V gives CDR1 SGDLS, CDR2 YYNGEE. The CDR3 runs to 15 residues. This chain's CDR3 is CASSASGTSQETQYF. CDR3 DNA: TGTGCCAGCAGCGCTAGTGGCACCAGCCAAGAGACCCAGTACTTC. The full variable domain, its missing parts supplied by reference TRBV9 and TRBJ2-5, is DSGVTQTPKHLITATGQRVTLRCSPRSGDLSVYWYQQSLDQGLQFLIQYYNGEERAKGNILERFSAQQFPDLHSELNLSSLELGDSALYFCASSASGTSQETQYFGPGTRLLVL.

Concerning this clonotype: A much larger clone differs by one base, so this may be a read error. The V gene is TRBV5-6, the J gene TRBJ2-5, with 8 bases aligning to TRBD1. The trim removed 2 bases at V and 6 bases at J, leaving 6 bases unmatched. The germline gives CDR1 SGHDT, CDR2 YYEEEE. There are 14 residues in the CDR3. DNA for the CDR3: TGTGCCAGCAGCTTCACCGACAGGGGTAAGACCCAGTACTTC. Residues: CASSFTDRGKTQYF.

The table lists this clonotype with a few counts. A much larger clone differs by one base, so this may be a read error. This chain connects TRBV12-3 or TRBV12-4 to TRBJ2-1; TRBD2 matches 9 bases. The J segment lost 5 bases and the V segment lost 4 bases, leaving 3 bases of the junction unmatched. This CDR3 spans 14 amino acids. The CDR3 DNA reads TGTGCCAGCAGTTGGGGACTAGCCGACAATGAGCAGTTCTTC. The encoded protein is CASSWGLADNEQFF.

This clonotype came up many times. The V call is TRBV30, the J call TRBJ2-5; a weak D match, TRBD1 (6 bases). CDR3 length: 13 residues. Trimming cost V 3 bases and J 5 bases, with 13 bases left between them. Germline-derived CDR1 and CDR2 are GTSNPN and SVGIG (reference sequence). The CDR3 loop is CAWRQGFGETQYF. The CDR3 DNA is TGTGCCTGGAGACAGGGCTTCGGGGAGACCCAGTACTTC.

With respect to this clonotype: Just one base apart from a much larger clone, this may be a read error. The chain has TRBV2 and TRBJ2-1, with D perhaps TRBD1 or TRBD2 (6 bases each). With 6 bases removed from V and 10 bases from J, the gap between germline ends came to 16 bases. CDR3 length: 13 amino acids. Per germline, CDR1 SNHLY and CDR2 FYNNEI. CDR3 loop: CASSAGQEYEQFF. The CDR3, as DNA: TGTGCCAGCAGCGCGGGACAAGAATACGAGCAGTTCTTC.

This clonotype was found a few times. A much bigger clone sits one base away, suggesting this may be a read error. The chain couples TRBV29-1 to TRBJ2-1, with D tentatively TRBD1 or TRBD2 (5 bases each). Per the germline V gene, CDR1 is SQVTM and CDR2 is ANQGSEA. The CDR3 is 12 residues long. Trimming stripped 5 bases from V and 15 bases from J, with 20 bases between. The CDR3 DNA reads as TGCAGCGTTCATCCGGGTGGGGACCTCAGGTTCTTC. It specifies CSVHPGGDLRFF.

The chain recombines TRBV28 with TRBJ2-3; 7 nucleotides line up with TRBD1. Germline CDR1 reads MDHEN; CDR2 reads SYDVKM. J gave up 2 bases and V 3 bases, and 5 bases lay outside the gene matches. The length of the CDR3 is 15 residues. Here the CDR3 reads CASSFRQGHTDTQYF. The CDR3 region has the DNA TGTGCCAGCAGTTTTAGACAGGGCCACACAGATACGCAGTATTTT.

This clonotype was detected many times. The V call is TRBV5-6, the J call TRBJ2-7; D might be TRBD2 (6 bases). Trimming took off 0 bases at V and 3 bases at J, with 13 bases between the two ends. This CDR3 has 15 amino acids. Germline V gene sequence: CDR1 SGHDT, CDR2 YYEEEE. The CDR3 sequence: CASSLERGLYYEQYF. Written as DNA, the CDR3 is TGTGCCAGCAGCTTGGAAAGGGGACTTTACTACGAGCAGTACTTC.

This clonotype has a count of ten or more. The chain joins TRBV12-3 or TRBV12-4 to TRBJ1-6; no firm D call. Trimming took 3 bases from V and 2 from J, leaving 5 bases between them. This CDR3 comprises 14 residues. CDR3 loop: CASSLETYNSPLHF. The DNA of the CDR3 is TGTGCCAGCAGTTTGGAAACCTATAATTCACCCCTCCACTTT.

Ten or more counts support this clonotype. The genes are TRBV30 and TRBJ2-5; D gene ambiguous. This CDR3 spans 11 amino acids. Germline lookup yields CDR1 GTSNPN and CDR2 SVGIG (reference sequence). Deletions cut 1 base from V and 4 bases from J, with 4 bases between. The CDR3 region has the DNA TGTGCCTGGAGTGGTAGAGAGACCCAGTACTTC. Translated, it gives CAWSGRETQYF.

Comments on this clonotype: A much larger clone differs by one base, so this may be a read error. The V call is TRBV7-3, the J call TRBJ2-1; possibly TRBD1 for D (5 bases). V was pared by 0 bases and J by 10 bases, with 13 bases between. Germline CDR1 and CDR2: SGHTA and FQGTGA. This CDR3 spans 14 amino acids. The CDR3 protein is CASSLTGDTYEQFF. CDR3 in DNA: TGTGCCAGCAGCTTAACAGGGGATACCTACGAGCAGTTCTTC.

This clonotype was observed a few times. A much bigger clone sits one base away, suggesting this may be a read error. The rearrangement uses TRBV6-1 and TRBJ1-2, with a possible D match to TRBD1 (5 bases). Trimming cost V 2 bases and J 8 bases, with 12 bases left between them. CDR1 and CDR2 (germline): MNHNS, SASEGT. This CDR3 is 13 amino acids long. CDR3 residues: CASSELQDHGYTF. As DNA, the CDR3 is TGTGCCAGCAGTGAACTACAGGACCACGGCTACACCTTC.

This rearrangement joins TRBV28 to TRBJ1-4; a possible D gene is TRBD1 (5 bases). This CDR3 comprises 16 residues. Germline CDR1 and CDR2: MDHEN and SYDVKM. Trimming cost V 3 bases and J 0 bases, with 11 bases left between them. CDR3 sequence (DNA): TGTGCCAGCAGTTTCGTAGGGGCTGCAACTAATGAAAAACTGTTTTTT. It is translated as CASSFVGAATNEKLFF.

This clonotype has at least ten counts. This chain uses TRBV20-1 with TRBJ2-3, with 9 bases that match TRBD1. Germline V gives CDR1 DFQATT, CDR2 SNEGSKA (reference sequence). The junction had 9 bases not matched to a gene; V was cut back by 6 bases and J by 5 bases. CDR3 length: 14 residues. The CDR3 bases are TGCAGTGCCCCCCGGGGACAGGGTAAAGATACGCAGTATTTT. Translated: CSAPRGQGKDTQYF.

This clonotype was seen at least ten times. The gene calls are TRBV7-2 and TRBJ2-3; no clear D gene. CDR1 and CDR2 (germline): SGHTA, FQGNSA. Trimming removed 2 bases at V and 2 bases at J, with 11 bases between. The CDR3 is made up of 15 amino acids. CDR3 DNA sequence: TGTGCCAGCAGCTTAATGTCAGACATCACAGATACGCAGTATTTT. Amino acids: CASSLMSDITDTQYF.

This clonotype appeared many times. This chain connects TRBV7-9 to TRBJ1-4; 7 positions match TRBD1. The CDR3 has 14 residues. In germline, CDR1 is SEHNR, CDR2 FQNEAQ (reference sequence). Losses at the gene ends were 9 bases for V and 10 bases for J; bases not matched to a gene: 14. The CDR3 is CASIPGQYVGKLFF. DNA of the CDR3: TGTGCCAGTATTCCGGGACAGTACGTTGGAAAACTGTTTTTT.

In this sample, this clonotype turned up many times. The chain combines TRBV7-2 with TRBJ2-1; 12 bases map to TRBD2. Germline trimming cut 0 bases from V and 8 bases from J; bases unmatched to any gene: 2. Germline V gives CDR1 SGHTA, CDR2 FQGNSA. The CDR3 covers 15 residues. The CDR3 region has the DNA TGTGCCAGCAGCTTAGCACTAGCGGGGGGTTATGAGCAGTTCTTC. Translation: CASSLALAGGYEQFF. Drawing the rest from reference TRBV7-2 and TRBJ2-1, the complete variable domain is GAGVSQSPSNKVTEKGKDVELRCDPISGHTALYWYRQSLGQGLEFLIYFQGNSAPDKSGLPSDRFSAERTGGSVSTLTIQRTQQEDSAVYLCASSLALAGGYEQFFGPGTRLTVL.

This clonotype was detected many times. The gene calls are TRBV3-1 and TRBJ1-2; D is undetermined. The CDR3 consists of 12 residues. V was pared by 0 bases and J by 8 bases, with 7 bases between. From germline, CDR1 is LGHDT and CDR2 YNNKEL (reference sequence). CDR3 DNA sequence: TGTGCCAGCAGCCAAGAAGAGGGAGGCTACACCTTC. Protein: CASSQEEGGYTF. The full variable domain, with the rest looked up from reference TRBV3-1 and TRBJ1-2, is DTAVSQTPKYLVTQMGNDKSIKCEQNLGHDTMYWYKQDSKKFLKIMFSYNNKELIINETVPNRFSPKSPDKAHLNLHINSLELGDSAVYFCASSQEEGGYTFGSGTRLTVV.

This clonotype turned up a few times. This sequence joins TRBV21-1 and TRBJ1-4; the tabulated D call, TRBD1, remains unverified against the DNA. TRBV21-1 is a pseudogene segment. The CDR3 consists of 15 residues. The CDR3: CASSKARVREEKLFF. Here the CDR3 DNA reads TGTGCCAGCAGCAAAGCACGGGTCAGAGAGGAAAAACTGTTTTTT.

Comment on this clonotype: The conserved final phenylalanine or tryptophan is absent from the CDR3, which likely points to a read error. The limits of the CDR3 on the DNA are not certain, so only TCRdb's listed CDR3 is given. The chain links TRBV9 to TRBJ2-7. The CDR3 sequence runs 17 residues, both termini included. From germline, CDR1 is SGDLS and CDR2 YYNGEE. The chain's CDR3 is CASSVRPTVDLFLRAVL.

About this clonotype: A much larger clonotype is one base distant, so this may be a read error. V and J are TRBV27 and TRBJ1-5, with D unclear. V dropped 5 bases and J dropped 4 bases, with 15 bases sitting between them. This CDR3 is 15 amino acids long. The germline gives CDR1 MNHEY, CDR2 SMNVEV (reference sequence). In nucleotides, the CDR3 is TGTGCCAGCAGTGTACAGAGTCTGGAAAATCAGCCCCAGCATTTT. Protein sequence: CASSVQSLENQPQHF.

Only a few counts were recorded for this clonotype. One junction end disagrees with the germline gene, perhaps due to a read error. The chain has TRBV6-5 and TRBJ1-2; TRBD1 matches 7 bases. Germline lookup yields CDR1 MNHEY and CDR2 SVGAGI. The length of the CDR3 is 14 residues. The CDR3 here is CASSLGTANDGYTF. CDR3 bases: TGTGCCAGCAGTTTGGGGACAGCTAACGATGGCTACACCTTC.

This clonotype was counted between two and nine times. Its ends do not fully match the called genes, so a read error is possible. The chain combines TRBV6-1 with TRBJ1-4; D ambiguous. The CDR3 is 15 residues long. The germline V gene has CDR1 MNHNS and CDR2 SASEGT. This CDR3 is CASSEWKQHGEKRFF. For the CDR3, the DNA is TGTGCCAGCAGTGAGTGGAAACAGCATGGAGAAAAACGGTTTTTT.

This clonotype was counted many times. Being one base from a much bigger clone, this may be a read error. The chain links TRBV10-3 to TRBJ2-5; D remains ambiguous. Deletions cut 0 bases from V and 11 bases from J, with 13 bases between. The V gene's germline CDR1 is ENHRY and CDR2 SYGVKD. This CDR3 has 13 residues. The CDR3 bases are TGTGCCATCAGTGAGTCAGGTGACAATGAGCAGTACTTC. It is translated as CAISESGDNEQYF.